This TCR beta chain was observed in a study of T cell clonotyping in hematopoietic cell transplantation. As for the study in general: Pretransplant recipient samples were taken after cytoreduction.

Produced via immunoSEQ multiplex PCR; TCRdb's table is partial and in-frame only. The data hold around 28,000 clones, with about 92% observed a single time. Whole-study results and caveats: After transplant, recipient diversity fell while pathologically expanded clonotypes grew through day 180. Cells were unsorted, so CD4 and CD8 contributions were not separated.

Time point denoted: recipient sample about 28 days before transplant, after cytoreduction. As regards this clone: Its antigen is undetermined.

The V end was cut by 4 bases, the J end by 7 bases, with 21 bases between. The CDR3 is 15 residues long. Germline V gene lookup returns CDR1 SGDLS and CDR2 YYNGEE. The sequence came from a middle-aged man with acute myeloid leukemia. Some clones in this sample may be carry-over from other donors' samples. Sequencing used peripheral blood mononuclear cells, obtained before stem cell transplant. The chain couples TRBV9 to TRBJ2-7, with D possibly being TRBD1 or TRBD2 (6 bases each). CDR3 amino acids: CASSPRPQRGREQYF. CDR3 coding DNA: TGTGCCAGCAGCCCGCGCCCCCAGAGGGGGAGGGAGCAGTACTTC.